This T cell receptor beta chain was captured by sequencing in a study of CD8 T cells in Susac syndrome. Findings and limits, study-wide: The study's TCR sequencing and HLA analysis covered a relatively small number of individuals, and the study acknowledged this.

The germline V gene encodes CDR1 MNHNY and CDR2 SVGAGI (reference sequence). CDR3 length: 14 amino acids. The V end lost 4 bases, the J end lost 1 base, and 10 bases lay between the germline ends. TEMRA cells were enriched by FACS, while CD8+ and CD4+ T cells were obtained through a negative isolation that was performed magnetically. This clonotype appeared a single time. Its specificity is not known. With random hexamers, roughly 0.45 to 1 ug RNA was reverse transcribed. Each CDR3 protein is one row after TCRdb ran MiXCR on the immunoSEQ multiplex PCR reads. This sample has some 160,000 distinct CDR3 sequences; 95% occur once, and the top ten carry roughly 0.16%.

Sequencing was carried out using CD8+ T cells from PBMCs. The chain joins TRBV6-6 to TRBJ2-5; D might be TRBD1 (6 bases). This TCR was sampled from a human donor with multiple sclerosis. The DNA for the CDR3 is TGTGCCAGCAGTTTACAGGGCGGCCAAGAGACCCAGTACTTC. It encodes CASSLQGGQETQYF.